Listed here is a single T cell receptor (beta chain). Its antigen is not known. The sample is drawn from a study of T cell responses to AZD1222 COVID-19 vaccine. Data came from immunoSEQ multiplex PCR; TCRdb stores just in-frame clones and leaves some out. This table holds approximately 26,000 clones, approximately 88% found once. Findings of the study overall: Of spike-specific TCRs, nearly half reportedly target regions left unmutated in variants. Seropositive status at baseline applied to only 6 or 7 AZD1222 recipients. Along spike, vaccine-associated CD4 TCRs were found throughout, with dominance at 160-218 and 743-854. Donors in the cohort were predominantly white British and more often female, and clonal diversity was possibly underestimated.

Germline-derived CDR1 and CDR2 are SEHNR and FQNEAQ (reference sequence). The CDR3 covers 14 residues. Trimming removed 1 base at V and 6 bases at J, with 12 bases between. This specimen was peripheral blood, taken 28 days after the second AZD1222 dose. The rearrangement joins TRBV7-9 to TRBJ1-2, with a weak D call TRBD1 (6 bases). The receptor was isolated from an adult who received the AZD1222 COVID-19 vaccine. CDR3 in DNA: TGTGCCAGCAGCTTAGAGACAGGAGGTGATGGCTACACCTTC. Translated: CASSLETGGDGYTF.